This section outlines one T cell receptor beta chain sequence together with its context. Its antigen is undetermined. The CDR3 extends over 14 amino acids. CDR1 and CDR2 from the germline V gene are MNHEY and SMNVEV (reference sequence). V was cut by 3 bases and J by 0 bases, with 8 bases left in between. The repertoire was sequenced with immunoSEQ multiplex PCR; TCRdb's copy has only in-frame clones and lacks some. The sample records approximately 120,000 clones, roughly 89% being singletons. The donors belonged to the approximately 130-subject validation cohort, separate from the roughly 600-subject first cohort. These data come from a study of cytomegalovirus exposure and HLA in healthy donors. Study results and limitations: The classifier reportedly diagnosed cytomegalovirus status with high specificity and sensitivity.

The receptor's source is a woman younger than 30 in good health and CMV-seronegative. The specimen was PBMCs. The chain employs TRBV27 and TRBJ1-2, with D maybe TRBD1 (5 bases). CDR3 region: CASSFRASNYGYTF. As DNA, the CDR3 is TGTGCCAGCAGTTTCAGGGCTTCTAACTATGGCTACACCTTC.